The 28 T cell receptor beta chains reported below all come from one sample, sequenced in a study of OX40 agonist ivuxolimab in advanced cancers. The table came from immunoSEQ multiplex PCR; TCRdb's copy has only in-frame clones and leaves some out. The sample holds almost 35,000 clones, roughly four fifths seen once. Sample: CD4+ or CD8+ T cells sorted from blood, taken in a trial of the OX40 agonist ivuxolimab. These TCRs come from an adult with an advanced solid tumor such as melanoma, head and neck, liver or kidney cancer.

The chain has TRBV2 and TRBJ1-2, with no clear D. Germline CDR1 and CDR2: SNHLY and FYNNEI. Trimming cost V 6 bases and J 5 bases, with 13 bases left between them. The CDR3 sequence is 13 residues long. DNA for the CDR3: TGTGCCAGCAGCCCCGACTTATCTTATGGCTACACCTTC. As protein: CASSPDLSYGYTF. The entire variable domain, with the rest obtained from reference TRBV2 and TRBJ1-2, is as follows: EPEVTQTPSHQVTQMGQEVILRCVPISNHLYFYWYRQILGQKVEFLVSFYNNEISEKSEIFDDQFSVERPDGSNFTLKIRSTKLEDSAMYFCASSPDLSYGYTFGSGTRLTVV.

V and J are TRBV2 and TRBJ2-7, with a possible D match to TRBD2 (6 bases). V gave up 6 bases and J gave up 10 bases, with 19 bases separating them. Germline loops: CDR1 SNHLY, CDR2 FYNNEI. The CDR3 contains 13 residues. The CDR3 DNA is TGTGCCAGCAGGGGGAGAGAGGGCGCGGGACAGTACTTC. This translates into CASRGREGAGQYF.

The chain employs TRBV19 and TRBJ2-1, with D perhaps matching TRBD1 or TRBD2 (5 bases each). With 10 bases removed from V and 4 bases from J, the gap between germline ends came to 17 bases. The CDR3 consists of 14 residues. The germline gives CDR1 LNHDA, CDR2 SQIVND (reference sequence). CDR3 nucleotides: TGTGCCACTACCCGGGGCGGCTTATACAATGAGCAGTTCTTC. It yields the protein CATTRGGLYNEQFF. The whole variable domain, remainder taken from reference TRBV19 and TRBJ2-1, is DGGITQSPKYLFRKEGQNVTLSCEQNLNHDAMYWYRQDPGQGLRLIYYSQIVNDFQKGDIAEGYSVSREKKESFPLTVTSAQKNPTAFYLCATTRGGLYNEQFFGPGTRLTVL.

The chain recombines TRBV5-1 with TRBJ1-2; D may be TRBD1 (5 bases). This CDR3 is 14 amino acids long. CDR1 SGHRS and CDR2 YFSETQ come from the germline V gene. V lost 3 bases and J 6 bases, leaving 15 bases between the germline ends. In DNA, the CDR3 is TGCGCCAGCAGCTGGGGGGACCTGGGCGATGGCTACACCTTC. This encodes CASSWGDLGDGYTF. Full variable domain (remainder filled in from reference TRBV5-1 and TRBJ1-2): KAGVTQTPRYLIKTRGQQVTLSCSPISGHRSVSWYQQTPGQGLQFLFEYFSETQRNKGNFPGRFSGRQFSNSRSEMNVSTLELGDSALYLCASSWGDLGDGYTFGSGTRLTVV.

V gene TRBV6-4 combines with J gene TRBJ2-2; perhaps D is TRBD1 or TRBD2 (6 bases each). The germline V gene has CDR1 MRHNA and CDR2 SNTAGT. V was shortened by 3 bases and J by 0 bases, with 11 bases between the two germline ends. The CDR3 spans 16 residues. The CDR3 DNA is TGTGCCAGCAGTGAACAGGGAGGATCGAACACCGGGGAGCTGTTTTTT. Protein sequence: CASSEQGGSNTGELFF.

V gene TRBV18 combines with J gene TRBJ1-5; D is unclear. The CDR3 has 15 amino acids. The V gene lost 2 bases and the J gene lost 0 bases, with 8 bases spanning the gap. Germline V lookup: CDR1 KGHSH, CDR2 LQKENI. The CDR3 is CASSPGVNSNQPQHF. The CDR3 nucleotides are TGTGCCAGCTCACCAGGTGTAAATAGCAATCAGCCCCAGCATTTT.

This clone has just one count. The J gene is TRBJ1-5, the V gene TRBV30; no firm D call. The CDR3 covers 13 residues. Germline CDR1 reads GTSNPN; CDR2 reads SVGIG (reference sequence). V lost 2 bases and J lost 5, with 10 bases in between. The CDR3 loop is CAWSKGNDQPQHF. CDR3 nucleotides: TGTGCCTGGAGTAAAGGGAATGATCAGCCCCAGCATTTT. The full variable domain, with the rest looked up from reference TRBV30 and TRBJ1-5, is SQTIHQWPATLVQPVGSPLSLECTVEGTSNPNLYWYRQAAGRGLQLLFYSVGIGQISSEVPQNLSASRPQDRQFILSSKKLLLSDSGFYLCAWSKGNDQPQHFGDGTRLSIL.

CDR3 nucleotide sequence: TGTGCCAGCAGCTTACTCAGGGATTTGAACACTGAAGCTTTCTTT. It is translated as CASSLLRDLNTEAFF. The genes are TRBV5-6 and TRBJ1-1; D is perhaps TRBD1 (5 bases). From germline, CDR1 is SGHDT and CDR2 YYEEEE. V lost 2 bases and J 0 bases, leaving 11 bases between the germline ends. The CDR3 runs to 15 residues.

This clone was recorded a few times. This sequence joins TRBV10-3 and TRBJ1-5; the D gene is possibly TRBD1 (5 bases). Germline V gene data show CDR1 as ENHRY and CDR2 as SYGVKD. CDR3 length: 13 residues. Trimming removed 2 bases from V and 4 bases from J, with 6 bases in between. The CDR3 reads CAISEGGNQPQHF. As DNA, the CDR3 is TGTGCCATCAGTGAGGGGGGAAATCAGCCCCAGCATTTT.

This clone showed up just a few times. The chain has TRBV28 and TRBJ1-1, with unresolved D. Germline CDR1 and CDR2: MDHEN and SYDVKM. The CDR3 length is 12 residues. The V end was cut by 2 bases, the J end by 5 bases, with 6 bases between. The CDR3 DNA follows: TGTGCCAGCAGTTTAGAGGTAACTGAAGCTTTCTTT. It specifies CASSLEVTEAFF. Looking up the rest from reference TRBV28 and TRBJ1-1 gives the full variable domain: DVKVTQSSRYLVKRTGEKVFLECVQDMDHENMFWYRQDPGLGLRLIYFSYDVKMKEKGDIPEGYSVSREKKERFSLILESASTNQTSMYLCASSLEVTEAFFGQGTRLTVV.

This clone was detected once. The V gene is TRBV6-1, the J gene TRBJ1-2; no clear D. Trimming pared 10 bases from V and 8 bases from J, leaving 17 bases between. The V gene's germline CDR1 is MNHNS and CDR2 SASEGT. The CDR3 runs 12 residues. The CDR3 here is CATTDNLYGYTF. The CDR3 nucleotides are TGTGCCACAACTGACAATTTGTACGGCTACACCTTC.

The rearrangement uses TRBV27 and TRBJ1-4, with D perhaps matching TRBD1 (6 bases). Germline loops: CDR1 MNHEY, CDR2 SMNVEV (reference sequence). CDR3 length: 12 residues. Trimming shortened V by 6 bases and J by 5 bases, and 7 bases separated the two germline ends. DNA of the CDR3: TGTGCCAGCAGGGGGGCAAATGAAAAACTGTTTTTT. This gives the protein CASRGANEKLFF.

The chain joins TRBV4-1 to TRBJ1-1; no firm D call. V gave up 1 base and J gave up 8 bases, with 17 bases separating them. From germline, CDR1 is MGHRA and CDR2 YSYEKL. There are 15 residues in the CDR3. CDR3 bases: TGCGCCAGCAGCCAAGGATCGATAATGGCAGACGAAGCTTTCTTT. It yields the protein CASSQGSIMADEAFF.

The DNA for the CDR3 is TGCAGCGTTGGGACAGGGGGCACTGAAGCTTTCTTT. Its protein product is CSVGTGGTEAFF. The rearrangement links TRBV29-1 to TRBJ1-1, with TRBD1 matching over 10 bases. This CDR3 region has 12 residues. The ends lost 4 bases at V and 4 bases at J; junction bases unmatched: 0. The germline V gene encodes CDR1 SQVTM and CDR2 ANQGSEA.

This chain connects TRBV5-6 to TRBJ2-1, with D hard to call. Germline CDR1 is SGHDT and CDR2 is YYEEEE. Trimming cost V 4 bases and J 4 bases, with 12 bases left between them. The CDR3 consists of 14 residues. CDR3 in DNA: TGTGCCAGCAGCCCTGAACTATCTTACAATGAGCAGTTCTTC. Translated, it gives CASSPELSYNEQFF.

This chain connects TRBV23-1 to TRBJ2-5, with 9 positions matching TRBD2. TRBV23-1 qualifies as an ORF whose function is uncertain. This CDR3 has 14 residues. Germline trimming cut 7 bases from V and 5 bases from J; bases unmatched to any gene: 8. The CDR3 is CASKLSGGRETQYF. CDR3 DNA: TGCGCCAGCAAATTAAGCGGGGGGCGGGAGACCCAGTACTTC.

The sample holds one count of this clone. The V and J genes are TRBV6-6 and TRBJ1-6; no clear D. The CDR3 sequence is 14 residues long. Germline CDR1 MNHNY, CDR2 SVGAGI (reference sequence). The ends were cut back, 6 bases at V and 2 bases at J, with 8 bases in the middle. The CDR3 coding sequence is TGTGCCAGCAGCCCCGGGACCTATAATTCACCCCTCCACTTT. Its translation is CASSPGTYNSPLHF.

The chain is built from TRBV11-3 and TRBJ1-6, with D unclear. V was clipped by 0 bases and J by 7 bases, with 10 bases between them. The CDR3 loop spans 15 amino acids. Germline values: CDR1 SGHNT, CDR2 YENEEA. In DNA form, the CDR3 reads TGTGCCAGCAGCTTAGATCCGGGAGGGAATTCACCCCTCCACTTT. Translated, it gives CASSLDPGGNSPLHF.

The J gene is TRBJ1-1, the V gene TRBV15; D is ambiguous. The CDR3 has 15 amino acids. V was cut by 2 bases and J by 5 bases, with 15 bases left in between. Germline assignment: CDR1 LNHNV and CDR2 YYDKDF (reference sequence). CDR3 bases: TGTGCCACCAGCAGACCTTTTACAGCAAATACTGAAGCTTTCTTT. Translation: CATSRPFTANTEAFF. Combining the CDR3 with reference TRBV15 and TRBJ1-1 gives the whole variable domain DAMVIQNPRYQVTQFGKPVTLSCSQTLNHNVMYWYQQKSSQAPKLLFHYYDKDFNNEADTPDNFQSRRPNTSFCFLDIRSPGLGDTAMYLCATSRPFTANTEAFFGQGTRLTVV.

This clone was recorded a few times. This chain uses TRBV7-2 with TRBJ2-7, with 9 bases fitting TRBD1. The CDR3 has 16 residues. Germline V CDR1 and CDR2: SGHTA, FQGNSA. Losses at the gene ends were 1 base for V and 9 bases for J; bases not matched to a gene: 13. The CDR3 region is CASSLVSSKTGGWQYF. The CDR3 DNA reads TGTGCCAGCAGCTTAGTTTCGTCAAAGACAGGGGGATGGCAGTACTTC.

The V gene is TRBV19, the J gene TRBJ1-2; TRBD1 might be the D (6 bases). Germline V lookup: CDR1 LNHDA, CDR2 SQIVND (reference sequence). The V and J ends lost 0 bases and 2 bases respectively, with 10 bases between them. This CDR3 region has 15 residues. In DNA form, the CDR3 reads TGTGCCAGTAGTATAGATCGGGACACCAACTATGGCTACACCTTC. This translates into CASSIDRDTNYGYTF.

This sequence joins TRBV10-3 and TRBJ1-1; TRBD1 is a possible D gene (6 bases). The CDR3 is 14 residues long. In germline, CDR1 is ENHRY, CDR2 SYGVKD. The ends were cut back, 4 bases at V and 1 base at J, with 10 bases in the middle. CDR3 region: CAISGATGNTEAFF. The CDR3 DNA follows: TGTGCCATCAGTGGCGCGACAGGGAACACTGAAGCTTTCTTT.

This chain links TRBV11-2 with TRBJ2-2; TRBD1 agrees at 7 bases. This CDR3 region has 17 residues. Per germline, CDR1 SGHAT and CDR2 FQNNGV. V lost 3 bases to trimming and J lost 0 bases; unmatched junction nucleotides: 7. The CDR3, as DNA: TGTGCCAGCAGCTTCCCTGACAGGGACCCGAACACCGGGGAGCTGTTTTTT. This codes for CASSFPDRDPNTGELFF.

The chain carries TRBV2 and TRBJ2-1; 8 bases fit TRBD2. Trimming at V came to 7 bases and at J to 5 bases, leaving 4 bases not matched to a gene. The CDR3 covers 13 residues. Germline V gene sequence: CDR1 SNHLY, CDR2 FYNNEI. The CDR3 bases are TGTGCCAGCACGGGGGGGCTAAACAATGAGCAGTTCTTC. Protein product: CASTGGLNNEQFF.

The chain is built from TRBV5-1 and TRBJ1-2; tentatively, D is TRBD1 (6 bases). The germline CDR1 and CDR2 sequences are SGHRS and YFSETQ. Trimming shortened V by 0 bases and J by 8 bases, and 17 bases separated the two germline ends. This CDR3 region has 15 residues. In DNA form, the CDR3 reads TGCGCCAGCAGCTTGGATGCAGGGGCTTGGGGAGGCTACACCTTC. The encoded protein is CASSLDAGAWGGYTF.

The chain carries TRBV10-3 and TRBJ2-1, with D possibly called TRBD1 or TRBD2 (5 bases each). The CDR3 consists of 14 residues. CDR1 is ENHRY, CDR2 SYGVKD, per germline. The V end lost 5 bases, the J end lost 5 bases, and 13 bases lay between the germline ends. Here the CDR3 reads CAISLGAGHNEQFF. The CDR3 nucleotides read TGTGCCATCAGTCTCGGGGCAGGCCACAATGAGCAGTTCTTC.

This chain joins TRBV27 and TRBJ1-2, with a weak D call TRBD1 (5 bases). Germline V gene sequence: CDR1 MNHEY, CDR2 SMNVEV (reference sequence). The V end lost 8 bases, the J end lost 5 bases, and 18 bases lay between the germline ends. The CDR3 loop spans 14 amino acids. CDR3: CASQDGQGGYGYTF. CDR3 DNA sequence: TGTGCCAGCCAAGACGGGCAGGGAGGATATGGCTACACCTTC.

The rearrangement uses TRBV4-2 and TRBJ2-7; possible D gene TRBD1, 6 bases. Looked up from germline, CDR1 is LGHNA and CDR2 is YNFKEQ. V was shortened by 2 bases and J by 1 base, with 12 bases between the two germline ends. The CDR3 consists of 15 residues. CDR3 protein: CASSQTLQGSYEQYF. The CDR3 DNA reads TGTGCCAGCAGCCAAACTTTACAGGGATCCTACGAGCAGTACTTC.